This T cell receptor (beta chain) was sequenced for a study of blood T cell repertoires in COVID-19. Study at large: Acute and convalescent COVID-19 specimens originated in the United States, Italy and Spain. Sources were T cells, B-cell-depleted T cells, or PBMCs; the material itself was cDNA or gDNA.

Trimming took off 4 bases at V and 0 bases at J, with 13 bases between the two ends. There are 17 residues in the CDR3. Germline CDR1 reads SGHAT; CDR2 reads FQNNGV. Authors' analysis steps: Estimation of nucleated cell counts was performed using reference gene primer amplification. This table comes from immunoSEQ multiplex PCR, and its TCRdb copy is limited to in-frame clones, with some not included. D and trimming were read from the DNA, whereas the V and J calls and clone size are those reported in that table. Of over 50,000 clones in the sample, 70% to 90% are singletons; the top ten hold around 6.1%.

This TCR was sampled from a man aged 60 to 69 with acute or convalescent COVID-19. The V and J genes are TRBV11-2 and TRBJ1-6; unclear D gene. The sequenced sample consisted of peripheral blood. The CDR3: CASSSLLGNSYNSPLHF. CDR3 DNA sequence: TGTGCCAGCAGCTCGCTCTTGGGCAACTCCTATAATTCACCCCTCCACTTT.